The 27 T cell receptor beta chains listed next were all sequenced from one sample in a study of T-cell memory formation after mild COVID-19. TCRdb re-called the 5' RACE reads through MiXCR, storing one row per CDR3 protein. The top ten clones hold 23% of a sample with some 290,000 distinct CDR3 sequences, about a sixth of them seen once. Sequencing was carried out using PBMCs or a T cell subset sorted from them (not recorded which). All receptors come from a man aged 18 to 30 who had mild COVID-19 (a few samples of this study predate the infection). Cell type and time point are not known.

The chain has TRBV9 and TRBJ2-5; unclear D gene. This CDR3 region has 16 residues. Deletions cut 3 bases from V and 5 bases from J, with 20 bases between. Germline V gene sequence: CDR1 SGDLS, CDR2 YYNGEE. In nucleotides, the CDR3 is TGTGCCAGCAGCGCCCGGCCAGGACGCCCCGAGGAGACCCAGTACTTC. Amino acid sequence: CASSARPGRPEETQYF.

This rearrangement joins TRBV28 to TRBJ1-6, with D hard to call. This CDR3 comprises 11 residues. The V gene's germline CDR1 is MDHEN and CDR2 SYDVKM. CDR3 nucleotide sequence: TGTGGGAGCTCCTATAATTCACCCCTCCACTTT. It encodes CGSSYNSPLHF.

The chain links TRBV2 to TRBJ1-2; maybe TRBD1 (6 bases). Trimming left V 3 bases short and J 5 bases short, with 13 bases between. The CDR3 covers 14 residues. CDR1 is SNHLY, CDR2 FYNNEI, per germline. The CDR3 DNA sequence: TGTGCCAGCAGTGATCCGGGACACGTTTATGGCTACACCTTC. Amino acid sequence: CASSDPGHVYGYTF.

In this sample, this clonotype turned up a few times. The chain carries TRBV4-1 and TRBJ2-1; TRBD1 aligns across 10 bases. The CDR3 has 16 residues. Per germline, CDR1 MGHRA and CDR2 YSYEKL. Trimming cost V 0 bases and J 7 bases; bases outside gene matches: 6. DNA of the CDR3: TGCGCCAGCAGCCAAGACGGGACAGGGGTCTTAAATGAGCAGTTCTTC. Translated: CASSQDGTGVLNEQFF.

V and J are TRBV11-2 and TRBJ1-4, with TRBD1 as a possible D gene (5 bases). From germline, CDR1 is SGHAT and CDR2 FQNNGV. V was shortened by 6 bases and J by 0 bases, with 26 bases between the two germline ends. The CDR3 has 20 amino acids. CDR3 residues: CASSQNRGLRGEATNEKLFF. The CDR3 DNA reads as TGTGCCAGCAGTCAAAATCGGGGACTACGGGGTGAAGCAACTAATGAAAAACTGTTTTTT.

This clonotype appeared a few times. The rearrangement links TRBV7-9 to TRBJ2-1; D ambiguous. Trimming left V 3 bases short and J 8 bases short, with 14 bases between. Looked up from germline, CDR1 is SEHNR and CDR2 is FQNEAQ (reference sequence). This CDR3 is 14 amino acids long. CDR3 DNA sequence: TGTGCCAGCAGCTTGGGCCTCTCGAAGGATGAGCAGTTCTTC. Protein: CASSLGLSKDEQFF.

This clonotype was recorded a few times. This chain joins TRBV29-1 and TRBJ2-3; D might be TRBD1 or TRBD2, each matching 5 bases. Trimming cost V 4 bases and J 6 bases, with 8 bases left between them. The germline V gene encodes CDR1 SQVTM and CDR2 ANQGSEA. There are 11 residues in the CDR3. CDR3 loop: CSVVEGDTQYF. In nucleotides, the CDR3 is TGCAGCGTTGTAGAGGGGGATACGCAGTATTTT.

This clonotype appeared a few times. V and J are TRBV4-3 and TRBJ1-4; D possibly corresponds to TRBD1 (6 bases). The CDR3 totals 15 residues. V lost 4 bases to trimming and J lost 4 bases, with 13 bases between them. CDR1 LGHNA and CDR2 YSLEER come from the germline V gene. The DNA for the CDR3 is TGCGCCAGCAGCCTACAGGGACTCGTTAATGAAAAACTGTTTTTT. It translates to CASSLQGLVNEKLFF.

This clonotype was detected only a few times. The chain employs TRBV20-1 and TRBJ1-1; D not resolved. Per germline, CDR1 DFQATT and CDR2 SNEGSKA (reference sequence). There are 12 residues in the CDR3. V was shortened by 6 bases and J by 2 bases, with 10 bases between the two germline ends. The CDR3 sequence is CSAFQPNTEAFF. The CDR3 DNA is TGCAGTGCCTTCCAGCCCAACACTGAAGCTTTCTTT.

This clonotype has a handful of counts. The rearrangement links TRBV11-2 to TRBJ1-6; unclear D gene. The CDR3 length is 15 residues. CDR1 is SGHAT and CDR2 is FQNNGV in the germline V gene. V gave up 1 base and J gave up 8 bases, with 12 bases separating them. CDR3 sequence reads: CASSLGWFGDSPLHF. The CDR3 DNA sequence: TGTGCCAGCAGCTTAGGGTGGTTCGGTGATTCACCCCTCCACTTT.

In its sample, this clonotype was seen a few times. This chain connects TRBV4-3 to TRBJ1-1; 9 bases match TRBD1. J lost 3 bases, V lost 4 bases, and 12 bases had no gene match. The germline V gene has CDR1 LGHNA and CDR2 YSLEER. This CDR3 is built from 17 residues. CDR3 region: CASSPGSGQGGHTEAFF. The CDR3 bases are TGCGCCAGCAGCCCAGGCTCGGGACAGGGCGGACACACTGAAGCTTTCTTT.

This clonotype was seen a few times. The gene calls are TRBV3-1 and TRBJ2-5; 7 bases are shared with TRBD1. The CDR3 runs to 16 residues. The germline CDR1 and CDR2 sequences are LGHDT and YNNKEL (reference sequence). J was trimmed by 3 bases and V by 4 bases; bases with no gene match: 11. CDR3 region: CASSPISGQVEETQYF. The CDR3 nucleotides read TGTGCCAGCAGCCCTATTTCTGGACAGGTGGAAGAGACCCAGTACTTC.

This clonotype has only a few counts. The chain carries TRBV7-9 and TRBJ1-2, with TRBD1 matching over 7 bases. Germline CDR1 SEHNR, CDR2 FQNEAQ (reference sequence). Unmatched junction bases numbered 16, after V lost 5 bases and J lost 7 bases. This CDR3 has 16 amino acids. CDR3 residues: CASSRTRGGGGVGYTF. The CDR3, as DNA: TGTGCCAGCAGCCGAACTCGGGGAGGGGGCGGAGTTGGCTACACCTTC.

The V gene is TRBV2, the J gene TRBJ1-1; no reliable D call. The CDR3 has 15 amino acids. Deletions cut 4 bases from V and 0 bases from J, with 12 bases between. Germline assignment: CDR1 SNHLY and CDR2 FYNNEI. As DNA, the CDR3 is TGTGCCAGCAGTGTAGCCGGGATAATGAACACTGAAGCTTTCTTT. Its translation is CASSVAGIMNTEAFF. The entire variable domain, with the rest obtained from reference TRBV2 and TRBJ1-1, is as follows: EPEVTQTPSHQVTQMGQEVILRCVPISNHLYFYWYRQILGQKVEFLVSFYNNEISEKSEIFDDQFSVERPDGSNFTLKIRSTKLEDSAMYFCASSVAGIMNTEAFFGQGTRLTVV.

The chain couples TRBV6-1 to TRBJ1-2, with D perhaps matching TRBD1 (5 bases). The CDR3 loop spans 15 amino acids. Per the germline V gene, CDR1 is MNHNS and CDR2 is SASEGT. V dropped 7 bases and J dropped 0 bases, with 15 bases sitting between them. CDR3 DNA sequence: TGTGCCAGCACCGCGGGGCCGCAATCTAACTATGGCTACACCTTC. It codes for CASTAGPQSNYGYTF.

The rearrangement joins TRBV12-3 or TRBV12-4 to TRBJ2-3, with 8 bases that match TRBD2. The junction had 9 bases not matched to a gene; V was cut back by 10 bases and J by 3 bases. The CDR3 totals 14 residues. CDR3 protein: CAIAGGGRTDTQYF. The CDR3, as DNA: TGTGCCATCGCGGGGGGAGGTCGGACAGATACGCAGTATTTT.

This chain links TRBV7-9 with TRBJ1-5; D unclear. This CDR3 has 13 residues. Germline assignment: CDR1 SEHNR and CDR2 FQNEAQ (reference sequence). The V gene lost 5 bases and the J gene lost 1 base, with 6 bases spanning the gap. The CDR3 DNA is TGTGCCAGCAGCGATCAGAGCAATCAGCCCCAGCATTTT. It translates to CASSDQSNQPQHF. Looking up the rest from reference TRBV7-9 and TRBJ1-5 gives the full variable domain: DTGVSQNPRHKITKRGQNVTFRCDPISEHNRLYWYRQTLGQGPEFLTYFQNEAQLEKSRLLSDRFSAERPKGSFSTLEIQRTEQGDSAMYLCASSDQSNQPQHFGDGTRLSIL.

There are many counts of this clonotype. The chain has TRBV7-2 and TRBJ1-6; D is undetermined. CDR1 and CDR2 (germline): SGHTA, FQGNSA. The germline V and J ends were trimmed by 4 bases and 8 bases, with 12 bases remaining between them. CDR3 length: 14 residues. In nucleotides, the CDR3 is TGTGCCAGCAGCTCCCAGGCCGGGGATTCACCCCTCCACTTT. The encoded protein is CASSSQAGDSPLHF.

The chain employs TRBV5-1 and TRBJ2-1, with a weak D call TRBD1 (5 bases). The length of the CDR3 is 14 residues. Deletions cut 3 bases from V and 8 bases from J, with 15 bases between. Per germline, CDR1 SGHRS and CDR2 YFSETQ. The CDR3 loop reads CASSSPSAGHEQFF. The CDR3 DNA reads as TGCGCCAGCAGCTCCCCCTCGGCAGGGCATGAGCAGTTCTTC.

V is TRBV6-5 and J is TRBJ2-7; D possibly corresponds to TRBD1 (6 bases). Trimming cost V 6 bases and J 2 bases, with 11 bases left between them. Per the germline V gene, CDR1 is MNHEY and CDR2 is SVGAGI. This CDR3 has 13 amino acids. Written as DNA, the CDR3 is TGTGCCAGCAGAAAAGGGACAACCTACGAGCAGTACGTC. It is translated as CASRKGTTYEQYV.

The chain has TRBV4-1 and TRBJ2-5; 8 bases match TRBD2. The germline V gene has CDR1 MGHRA and CDR2 YSYEKL. CDR3 length equals 15 residues. V was clipped by 1 base and J by 2 bases; unmatched bases: 3. CDR3 sequence reads: CASSQVPGGQETQYF. CDR3 sequence (DNA): TGCGCCAGCAGCCAAGTCCCGGGGGGGCAAGAGACCCAGTACTTC.

The V and J genes are TRBV4-2 and TRBJ2-7, with D perhaps being TRBD1 or TRBD2 (6 bases each). Trimming removed 4 bases from V and 4 bases from J, with 23 bases in between. Germline V gene lookup returns CDR1 LGHNA and CDR2 YNFKEQ. The CDR3 length is 17 residues. This CDR3 is CASSPDTSGQGRYEQYF. The DNA of the CDR3 is TGTGCCAGCAGCCCGGACACCTCGGGGCAGGGGAGGTACGAGCAGTACTTC.

This clonotype came up a few times. This chain connects TRBV21-1 to TRBJ1-3. TRBV21-1 is a recognized pseudogene. The CDR3 is 10 amino acids. CDR3 sequence reads: CARTGNTIYF. For the CDR3, the DNA is TGTGCCAGGACTGGAAACACCATATATTTT.

This clonotype was recorded a few times. CDR3 in amino acids: CASSSGTDYNEQFF. CDR3 DNA sequence: TGTGCCAGCAGTTCCGGGACAGATTACAATGAGCAGTTCTTC. The chain links TRBV27 to TRBJ2-1; 7 positions agree with TRBD1. The trim removed 4 bases at V and 4 bases at J, leaving 4 bases unmatched. The CDR3 runs to 14 residues. Germline values: CDR1 MNHEY, CDR2 SMNVEV (reference sequence).

There are a few counts of this clonotype. The chain combines TRBV5-5 with TRBJ1-4, with D tentatively TRBD1 (6 bases). Deletions cut 2 bases from V and 7 bases from J, with 18 bases between. Per the germline V gene, CDR1 is SGHKS and CDR2 is YYEKEE (reference sequence). CDR3 length equals 16 residues. In nucleotides, the CDR3 is TGTGCCAGCAGCTTAGGTGGGACACGGCCGCGTGAAAAACTGTTTTTT. Translating it yields CASSLGGTRPREKLFF.

This chain uses TRBV7-8 with TRBJ2-2; D call uncertain. The ends were cut back, 5 bases at V and 1 base at J, with 11 bases in the middle. Germline CDR1 is SGHVS and CDR2 is FQNEAQ. The CDR3 runs 15 residues. CDR3 sequence (DNA): TGTGCCAGCAGCGCGGACGCCTGGAACACCGGGGAGCTGTTTTTT. It encodes CASSADAWNTGELFF.

In its sample, this clonotype was seen once. The CDR3 is CAIRGSYEQYF. As DNA, the CDR3 is TGTGCCATCAGGGGATCCTACGAGCAGTACTTC. The V call is TRBV10-3, the J call TRBJ2-7; D is uncertain. V lost 6 bases and J 1 base, leaving 4 bases between the germline ends. Germline loops: CDR1 ENHRY, CDR2 SYGVKD. The CDR3 extends over 11 amino acids.